A single sample is the source of the 21 T cell receptor beta chains below, sequenced in a study of cytomegalovirus exposure and HLA in healthy donors (dated by TCRdb to 2015 to 2018). The library was prepared using the immunoSEQ multiplex PCR assay. For the multiplex PCR, a mixture combining 60 forward primers for TCR Vbeta segments and 13 reverse primers for TCR Jbeta segments was used. TCRdb re-hosts the immuneACCESS table, in-frame sequences only. Its copies lack some clones; in the studies checked, an unresolved V gene accounts for under half of them, and the cause for the rest is not known. For this sample, the table gives fewer than 150,000 clones. Less than 3.5% of the sample is in the top ten clones. The sample was PBMCs. The source of these receptors is a man aged 35 to 55 in good health and CMV-seronegative.

The chain combines TRBV6-1 with TRBJ1-6, with a weak D call TRBD1 (6 bases). Per the germline V gene, CDR1 is MNHNS and CDR2 is SASEGT. The length of the CDR3 is 13 residues. Trimming stripped 2 bases from V and 13 bases from J, with 12 bases between. In DNA form, the CDR3 reads TGTGCCAGCAGTGAATTACAGGGTTCGCCCCTCCACTTT. Amino acid sequence: CASSELQGSPLHF.

The V gene is TRBV2, the J gene TRBJ1-2, with D possibly matching TRBD1 (5 bases). The V end was cut by 3 bases, the J end by 3 bases, with 17 bases between. CDR1 and CDR2 from the germline V gene are SNHLY and FYNNEI. The CDR3 loop spans 16 amino acids. DNA of the CDR3: TGTGCCAGCAGTGAGCCAACACCAGCAGGGTACTATGGCTACACCTTC. Its protein is CASSEPTPAGYYGYTF. The entire variable domain, with the rest obtained from reference TRBV2 and TRBJ1-2, is as follows: EPEVTQTPSHQVTQMGQEVILRCVPISNHLYFYWYRQILGQKVEFLVSFYNNEISEKSEIFDDQFSVERPDGSNFTLKIRSTKLEDSAMYFCASSEPTPAGYYGYTFGSGTRLTVV.

The chain couples TRBV4-1 to TRBJ2-2, with 7 positions matching TRBD1. Germline V gene lookup returns CDR1 MGHRA and CDR2 YSYEKL. Unmatched junction bases numbered 2, after V lost 4 bases and J lost 3 bases. The CDR3 is made up of 14 amino acids. CDR3 sequence (DNA): TGCGCCAGCAGCCGAGGGACAGACACCGGGGAGCTGTTTTTT. Translated: CASSRGTDTGELFF.

This chain uses TRBV29-1 with TRBJ2-5, with D possibly TRBD2 on 5 matching bases. The CDR3 sequence is 15 residues long. V gave up 3 bases and J gave up 3 bases, with 17 bases separating them. Germline V gene data show CDR1 as SQVTM and CDR2 as ANQGSEA. CDR3 sequence: CSVDGQRAREETQYF. The CDR3 DNA reads TGCAGCGTTGACGGGCAGAGGGCTCGGGAAGAGACCCAGTACTTC.

This chain links TRBV7-9 with TRBJ1-4; maybe TRBD1 (5 bases). The germline V and J ends were trimmed by 5 bases and 0 bases, with 10 bases remaining between them. Germline assignment: CDR1 SEHNR and CDR2 FQNEAQ (reference sequence). This CDR3 comprises 15 residues. CDR3 loop: CASSPGDTTNEKLFF. DNA for the CDR3: TGTGCCAGCAGCCCGGGGGATACAACTAATGAAAAACTGTTTTTT. Together with reference TRBV7-9 and TRBJ1-4, the CDR3 gives the full variable domain: DTGVSQNPRHKITKRGQNVTFRCDPISEHNRLYWYRQTLGQGPEFLTYFQNEAQLEKSRLLSDRFSAERPKGSFSTLEIQRTEQGDSAMYLCASSPGDTTNEKLFFGSGTQLSVL.

The V gene is TRBV9, the J gene TRBJ2-5, with no clear D. Trimming removed 3 bases at V and 0 bases at J, with 6 bases between. Per the germline V gene, CDR1 is SGDLS and CDR2 is YYNGEE. The CDR3 runs to 13 residues. The CDR3 region has the DNA TGTGCCAGCAGCGGACACAACCAAGAGACCCAGTACTTC. Its protein is CASSGHNQETQYF.

V usage is TRBV6-1 and J usage is TRBJ2-6; D is ambiguous. There are 16 residues in the CDR3. The germline V gene has CDR1 MNHNS and CDR2 SASEGT. Trimming took 3 bases from V and 2 from J, leaving 11 bases between them. This CDR3 reads CASSEGPSPGANVLTF. CDR3 nucleotide sequence: TGTGCCAGCAGTGAGGGCCCCTCCCCTGGGGCCAACGTCCTGACTTTC.

The gene calls are TRBV7-2 and TRBJ2-4, with TRBD2 matching over 9 bases. The CDR3 spans 20 residues. V shed 0 bases and J 2 bases; nucleotides not matched to a gene: 14. Per the germline V gene, CDR1 is SGHTA and CDR2 is FQGNSA. The CDR3 sequence is CASSLALLLGGGATKNIQYF. The DNA for the CDR3 is TGTGCCAGCAGCTTAGCGCTCCTTCTGGGCGGGGGGGCCACCAAAAACATTCAGTACTTC. Supplemented by reference TRBV7-2 and TRBJ2-4, the full variable domain reads GAGVSQSPSNKVTEKGKDVELRCDPISGHTALYWYRQSLGQGLEFLIYFQGNSAPDKSGLPSDRFSAERTGGSVSTLTIQRTQQEDSAVYLCASSLALLLGGGATKNIQYFGAGTRLSVL.

The V gene is TRBV9, the J gene TRBJ2-7, with D possibly TRBD2 on 7 matching bases. The CDR3 contains 19 residues. Deletions cut 3 bases from V and 0 bases from J, with 25 bases between. Germline V lookup: CDR1 SGDLS, CDR2 YYNGEE. Here the CDR3 reads CASSGQGEISGGLSYEQYF. CDR3 bases: TGTGCCAGCAGCGGCCAAGGCGAGATCTCGGGGGGCCTCTCCTACGAGCAGTACTTC.

This rearrangement joins TRBV19 to TRBJ1-2; 8 positions match TRBD1. The ends lost 7 bases at V and 4 bases at J; junction bases unmatched: 17. Germline CDR1 reads LNHDA; CDR2 reads SQIVND (reference sequence). This CDR3 spans 17 amino acids. CDR3 coding DNA: TGTGCCAGTAATCTATGGACAGGGCCCGACTTCGCCTATGGCTACACCTTC. Its translation is CASNLWTGPDFAYGYTF.

The chain carries TRBV7-2 and TRBJ2-5; D remains ambiguous. The CDR3 runs to 14 residues. Looked up from germline, CDR1 is SGHTA and CDR2 is FQGNSA. V was pared by 5 bases and J by 6 bases, with 16 bases between. CDR3: CASSKEADRKTQYF. For the CDR3, the DNA is TGTGCCAGCAGCAAAGAGGCAGATAGGAAGACCCAGTACTTC.

The chain has TRBV5-6 and TRBJ1-1, with 7 positions matching TRBD1. V lost 0 bases, J lost 2 bases, and 7 bases stayed unmatched. The CDR3 runs to 16 residues. Germline CDR1 reads SGHDT; CDR2 reads YYEEEE. This CDR3 is CASSLGARTGNTEAFF. The CDR3 DNA reads as TGTGCCAGCAGCTTGGGAGCTAGGACAGGCAACACTGAAGCTTTCTTT.

The V call is TRBV7-3, the J call TRBJ1-2, with 10 bases that match TRBD1. The CDR3 runs to 15 residues. V trimming: 3 bases; J trimming: 4 bases; junction bases outside the gene matches: 5. Looked up from germline, CDR1 is SGHTA and CDR2 is FQGTGA. This CDR3 reads CASSLGDRGRYGYTF. The CDR3 DNA follows: TGTGCCAGCAGCTTGGGGGACAGGGGCCGCTATGGCTACACCTTC.

Details on this clone: This is likely a read error, given that the CDR3 carries no conserved phenylalanine or tryptophan at its end. The chain couples TRBV5-6 to TRBJ2-7, with D uncertain. The CDR3 spans 12 residues. Per germline, CDR1 SGHDT and CDR2 YYEEEE. Trimming removed 2 bases at V and 5 bases at J, with 8 bases between. CDR3 in amino acids: CASSFLTNEQYY. The CDR3 DNA follows: TGTGCCAGCAGCTTTTTAACAAACGAGCAGTACTAC.

The V and J genes are TRBV4-1 and TRBJ2-7; D not certain. From germline, CDR1 is MGHRA and CDR2 YSYEKL. Trimming stripped 4 bases from V and 3 bases from J, with 10 bases between. This CDR3 has 13 amino acids. In nucleotides, the CDR3 is TGCGCCAGCAGCCTGACAATCCTCTACGAGCAGTACTTC. This sequence encodes CASSLTILYEQYF.

The genes are TRBV19 and TRBJ1-1, with D perhaps matching TRBD1 (5 bases). The CDR3 totals 14 residues. Germline assignment: CDR1 LNHDA and CDR2 SQIVND (reference sequence). V was trimmed by 6 bases and J by 0 bases, leaving 11 bases between them. The CDR3 DNA follows: TGTGCCAGTAGGCAGGGTTTTATGAACACTGAAGCTTTCTTT. Translating gives CASRQGFMNTEAFF.

The chain couples TRBV4-3 to TRBJ2-7; TRBD1 agrees at 7 bases. V shed 5 bases and J 0 bases; nucleotides not matched to a gene: 7. The CDR3 contains 15 residues. Germline CDR1 and CDR2: LGHNA and YSLEER. CDR3 DNA sequence: TGCGCCAGCAGCTACACAGGGGCCAGCTCCTACGAGCAGTACTTC. It yields the protein CASSYTGASSYEQYF.

This sequence joins TRBV7-9 and TRBJ2-1; TRBD2 matches at 9 bases. The CDR3 is made up of 15 amino acids. CDR1 and CDR2 (germline): SEHNR, FQNEAQ (reference sequence). Germline trimming cut 1 base from V and 6 bases from J; bases unmatched to any gene: 4. CDR3 amino acids: CASSLVVAGVNEQFF. CDR3 nucleotides: TGTGCCAGCAGCTTAGTAGTAGCGGGGGTCAATGAGCAGTTCTTC.

This chain links TRBV4-3 with TRBJ2-3; 8 bases are shared with TRBD2. The germline CDR1 and CDR2 sequences are LGHNA and YSLEER. The CDR3 has 17 residues. The J segment lost 4 bases and the V segment lost 1 base, leaving 10 bases of the junction unmatched. CDR3 DNA: TGCGCCAGCAGCCAAGGTAGCATAGCGGGATGGGCAGATACGCAGTATTTT. Protein product: CASSQGSIAGWADTQYF.

The chain is built from TRBV28 and TRBJ1-6; 12 nucleotides align to TRBD1. The V gene end was trimmed by 5 bases and the J gene end by 3 bases; junction bases not matched to a gene: 8. CDR3 size: 18 residues. The V gene's germline CDR1 is MDHEN and CDR2 SYDVKM. The DNA for the CDR3 is TGTGCCAGCAGTGCCGGGACAGGGGGCCTTTACTATAATTCACCCCTCCACTTT. Translated, it gives CASSAGTGGLYYNSPLHF.

This chain links TRBV6-5 with TRBJ2-5, with D tentatively TRBD1 (5 bases). In germline, CDR1 is MNHEY, CDR2 SVGAGI. Trimming pared 0 bases from V and 2 bases from J, leaving 7 bases between. The CDR3 consists of 14 residues. The CDR3: CASSYSGQQETQYF. CDR3 DNA sequence: TGTGCCAGCAGTTACTCGGGGCAGCAAGAGACCCAGTACTTC.